This TCR beta chain was sequenced during a study of vaccination and CD4 T cells after COVID-19. Noted treatment: roughly nine-day PBMC culture with coronavirus spike peptide pools or control peptides (ViraFEST assay). Positive tests by PCR, dated March to December 2020, predated US Alpha, Beta and Delta variants. Of note for this clonotype: Its matching antigen is unknown.

The Oncomine TCR Beta short-read assay generated sequence data from the DNA of cultured CD4+ T cells. TCRdb re-derived calls from the PCR reads in MiXCR, one entry per CDR3 protein. The data contain about 23,000 distinct CDR3 sequences, 45% to 65% of them singletons. Study-level results: Convalescent patients gained a median 86.3% of their reactive clones only post-vaccination. Median numbers of SARS-CoV-2-reactive clonotypes increased from roughly 22 to 38 (not a significant change).

This receptor was identified in a human donor who had recovered from COVID-19. Specimen: CD4+ T cells from blood, cultured in vitro.

CDR3: CSVRRATEAFF. CDR3 nucleotides: TGCAGCGTTCGCAGGGCTACTGAAGCTTTCTTT. The chain links TRBV29-1 to TRBJ1-1, with a possible D match to TRBD1 (5 bases). The CDR3 runs to 11 residues. In germline, CDR1 is SQVTM, CDR2 ANQGSEA. V lost 5 bases and J 5 bases, leaving 9 bases between the germline ends.